Described below is a single T cell receptor (beta chain) sequence and its context. This entry belongs to a study of blood T cell repertoires in COVID-19. Libraries were prepared by immunoSEQ multiplex PCR; TCRdb keeps only in-frame clonotypes and omits some of them. The sample lists 53,000 or so clones, roughly 90% occurring once. This CDR3 is built from 15 residues. Germline-derived CDR1 and CDR2 are SGHKS and YYEKEE (reference sequence). V shed 6 bases and J 2 bases; nucleotides not matched to a gene: 10. Input material: peripheral blood. This receptor was obtained from a man at least 80 years old with acute or convalescent COVID-19. The chain recombines TRBV5-5 with TRBJ2-7; 8 bases map to TRBD2. For the CDR3, the DNA is TGTGCCAGCACCCCGACTAGCGCAAGAACCTACGAGCAGTACTTC. Amino acids: CASTPTSARTYEQYF.